This entry lists 25 T cell receptor beta chains sequenced from one sample in a study of blood T cells in healthy people across ages. The authors ran a second PCR of 7 to 11 cycles using a sample-barcoded 5' primer and a J-beta primer mix. One entry per CDR3 protein, called by TCRdb with MiXCR from the 5' RACE reads. The sample has about 780,000 distinct CDR3 sequences; 35% to 50% are singletons. What was sequenced was blood. The receptors come from a man older than 75 in good health.

In its sample, this clonotype was seen once. The chain carries TRBV20-1 and TRBJ1-1, with no clear D. Trimming took off 0 bases at V and 1 base at J, with 15 bases between the two ends. CDR1 DFQATT and CDR2 SNEGSKA come from the germline V gene (reference sequence). The CDR3 extends over 16 amino acids. DNA of the CDR3: TGCAGTGCTAGAGATCCCAGGAGGATCGCGAACACTGAAGCTTTCTTT. Its protein is CSARDPRRIANTEAFF.

The V gene is TRBV9, the J gene TRBJ2-7; TRBD2 matches at 11 bases. The germline V gene has CDR1 SGDLS and CDR2 YYNGEE. V was pared by 4 bases and J by 4 bases, with 7 bases of the junction left unmatched. This CDR3 contains 15 residues. The CDR3 is CASSSSRTSGYEQYF. CDR3 in DNA: TGTGCCAGCAGCTCCTCGCGGACTAGCGGGTACGAGCAGTACTTC.

The chain uses TRBV2 and TRBJ2-2; 7 bases are shared with TRBD1. Germline V gives CDR1 SNHLY, CDR2 FYNNEI. CDR3 size: 14 residues. V gave up 10 bases and J gave up 1 base; unmatched junction bases: 6. CDR3 sequence reads: CATTGTVNTGELFF. As DNA, the CDR3 is TGTGCCACCACCGGGACAGTGAACACCGGGGAGCTGTTTTTT.

This clonotype was counted a few times. This chain connects TRBV29-1 to TRBJ2-5, with 7 bases lining up with TRBD2. Germline CDR1 reads SQVTM; CDR2 reads ANQGSEA. V shed 5 bases, J shed 5 bases, and the junction held 8 bases outside the gene matches. The CDR3 length is 13 residues. CDR3 sequence: CSVRGRARETQYF. The CDR3 region has the DNA TGCAGCGTTCGGGGGAGGGCTCGCGAGACCCAGTACTTC.

A few counts support this clonotype. The CDR3 is CASSQSGPGETQYF. DNA of the CDR3: TGTGCCAGCAGCCAATCCGGGCCCGGGGAGACCCAGTACTTC. The chain links TRBV4-2 to TRBJ2-5; D is ambiguous. Trimming cost V 2 bases and J 5 bases, with 12 bases left between them. CDR1 and CDR2 (germline): LGHNA, YNFKEQ. The CDR3 is 14 amino acids.

The rearrangement links TRBV5-5 to TRBJ2-5; weak D call: TRBD2 (5 bases). This CDR3 is 14 amino acids long. Germline lookup yields CDR1 SGHKS and CDR2 YYEKEE (reference sequence). V lost 0 bases and J 2 bases, leaving 8 bases between the germline ends. This CDR3 is CASSLDGVQETQYF. In nucleotides, the CDR3 is TGTGCCAGCAGCTTGGACGGGGTTCAAGAGACCCAGTACTTC.

This clonotype was detected ten times or more. The V call is TRBV12-3 or TRBV12-4, the J call TRBJ2-7; 12 bases are a match to TRBD2. The J segment lost 3 bases and the V segment lost 4 bases, leaving 10 bases of the junction unmatched. This CDR3 spans 17 amino acids. CDR3 DNA: TGTGCCAGCAGTTCGGGACTAGCGGGCAAAGACCTCTACGAGCAGTACTTC. Translated, it gives CASSSGLAGKDLYEQYF.

A note on this clonotype: Since a much larger clone is just one base distant, this may be a read error. V and J are TRBV7-2 and TRBJ2-4; weak D call: TRBD2 (6 bases). This CDR3 has 13 amino acids. The germline V and J ends were trimmed by 0 bases and 6 bases, with 6 bases remaining between them. Germline V lookup: CDR1 SGHTA, CDR2 FQGNSA. Here the CDR3 DNA reads TGTGCCAGCAGCTTAGCGGGGGGAAACATTCAGTACTTC. Protein: CASSLAGGNIQYF.

This rearrangement joins TRBV28 to TRBJ2-1; 7 nucleotides match TRBD1. Germline V CDR1 and CDR2: MDHEN, SYDVKM. V trimming: 5 bases; J trimming: 10 bases; junction bases outside the gene matches: 17. The CDR3 has 16 residues. CDR3 loop: CASSNPGQFRRYEQFF. The CDR3 DNA reads as TGTGCCAGCAGTAATCCGGGACAGTTTAGAAGGTACGAGCAGTTCTTC.

The chain combines TRBV20-1 with TRBJ2-1; D gene ambiguous. The CDR3 extends over 10 amino acids. Germline values: CDR1 DFQATT, CDR2 SNEGSKA (reference sequence). CDR3 in DNA: TGCAGCACCCATACTCGTGAGCAGTTCTTC. Protein: CSTHTREQFF.

V usage is TRBV12-3 or TRBV12-4 and J usage is TRBJ2-3; D gene unclear. Trimming left V 5 bases short and J 0 bases short, with 12 bases between. The CDR3 spans 15 residues. The CDR3 spells CASSPQRSSTDTQYF. The CDR3 DNA is TGTGCCAGCAGTCCACAGAGATCTAGCACAGATACGCAGTATTTT.

J is TRBJ2-1 and V is TRBV19; D not resolved. V was pared by 1 base and J by 4 bases, with 20 bases between. This CDR3 contains 18 residues. CDR1 is LNHDA, CDR2 SQIVND, per germline (reference sequence). The CDR3 DNA reads TGTGCCAGTAGTATAGCCTCCCGCAAGGGCGCAAGGTACAATGAGCAGTTCTTC. Amino acid sequence: CASSIASRKGARYNEQFF.

This sequence joins TRBV4-1 and TRBJ1-1; 10 nucleotides match TRBD1. The CDR3 covers 14 residues. The ends lost 4 bases at V and 3 bases at J; junction bases unmatched: 2. Germline values: CDR1 MGHRA, CDR2 YSYEKL. DNA for the CDR3: TGCGCCAGCAGCCCGGACAGGGGGTACACTGAAGCTTTCTTT. Residues: CASSPDRGYTEAFF.

This clonotype came up a few times. The V gene is TRBV27, the J gene TRBJ2-7; 10 positions match TRBD1. CDR1 MNHEY and CDR2 SMNVEV come from the germline V gene (reference sequence). V lost 1 base, J lost 0 bases, and 3 bases stayed unmatched. The CDR3 totals 16 residues. CDR3 amino acids: CASSLWGQGTSYEQYF. The CDR3 DNA follows: TGTGCCAGCAGTTTATGGGGACAGGGGACCTCCTACGAGCAGTACTTC.

This sequence joins TRBV2 and TRBJ2-3; 7 bases line up with TRBD2. The J segment lost 2 bases and the V segment lost 4 bases, leaving 6 bases of the junction unmatched. Germline CDR1 SNHLY, CDR2 FYNNEI. The CDR3 contains 15 residues. This chain's CDR3 is CASSVLAESTDTQYF. The DNA of the CDR3 is TGTGCCAGCAGTGTTCTAGCGGAGTCCACAGATACGCAGTATTTT.

In this sample, this clonotype turned up a few times. The genes are TRBV20-1 and TRBJ2-7; TRBD2 might be the D (6 bases). The V end lost 0 bases, the J end lost 3 bases, and 12 bases lay between the germline ends. The CDR3 runs 14 residues. Germline assignment: CDR1 DFQATT and CDR2 SNEGSKA (reference sequence). For the CDR3, the DNA is TGCAGTGCTAGAGAACCTAGCGTCGGCTACGAGCAGTACTTC. Translated: CSAREPSVGYEQYF.

This clonotype was counted a few times. The rearrangement uses TRBV5-1 and TRBJ2-1; no firm D call. V was cut by 0 bases and J by 0 bases, with 10 bases left in between. This CDR3 has 16 residues. Germline V gene lookup returns CDR1 SGHRS and CDR2 YFSETQ. The CDR3 nucleotides are TGCGCCAGCAGCTTGGGGCTACTCAGCTCCTACAATGAGCAGTTCTTC. This codes for CASSLGLLSSYNEQFF.

This clonotype was picked up a small number of times. The chain employs TRBV25-1 and TRBJ2-7; D may be TRBD1 (6 bases). The CDR3 sequence is 13 residues long. Germline CDR1 reads MGHDK; CDR2 reads SYGVNS. V dropped 6 bases and J dropped 5 bases, with 14 bases sitting between them. In DNA, the CDR3 is TGTGCCAGCAGAAAAACAGGGTTCCACGAGCAGTACTTC. It is translated as CASRKTGFHEQYF.

This rearrangement joins TRBV5-1 to TRBJ1-1, with a weak D call TRBD1 (5 bases). V was trimmed by 4 bases and J by 5 bases, leaving 45 bases between them. CDR3 size: 24 residues. CDR1 and CDR2 from the germline V gene are SGHRS and YFSETQ. CDR3 DNA sequence: TGCGCCAGCAGCCACATCCGAGGGGCGGGCGAGAAACCCTGGGACCGGCGTCCCAAGACTGAAGCTTTCTTT. It is translated as CASSHIRGAGEKPWDRRPKTEAFF.

This clonotype was observed a handful of times. The chain joins TRBV3-1 to TRBJ2-7; 14 bases are shared with TRBD2. With V trimmed by 3 bases and J by 4 bases, 11 bases remained unmatched. Germline CDR1 LGHDT, CDR2 YNNKEL (reference sequence). This CDR3 contains 18 residues. The CDR3 bases are TGTGCCAGCAGCCAGGGACTAGCGGGAGTTAAGTTCGGATACGAGCAGTACTTC. Protein sequence: CASSQGLAGVKFGYEQYF.

This chain links TRBV3-1 with TRBJ1-2; D may be TRBD1 (6 bases). Trimming took 4 bases from V and 8 from J, leaving 17 bases between them. CDR3 length: 14 residues. CDR1 and CDR2 (germline): LGHDT, YNNKEL (reference sequence). CDR3 nucleotides: TGTGCCAGCAGCCCCAGTGGGCAGGGGCGAGGCTACACCTTC. This sequence encodes CASSPSGQGRGYTF. Together with reference TRBV3-1 and TRBJ1-2, the CDR3 gives the full variable domain: DTAVSQTPKYLVTQMGNDKSIKCEQNLGHDTMYWYKQDSKKFLKIMFSYNNKELIINETVPNRFSPKSPDKAHLNLHINSLELGDSAVYFCASSPSGQGRGYTFGSGTRLTVV.

The gene calls are TRBV20-1 and TRBJ1-4, with D perhaps TRBD1 (6 bases). Germline V gene data show CDR1 as DFQATT and CDR2 as SNEGSKA (reference sequence). The CDR3 consists of 16 residues. The V and J ends lost 1 base and 2 bases respectively, with 14 bases between them. CDR3 residues: CSARVTRGFTNEKLFF. For the CDR3, the DNA is TGCAGTGCTAGAGTTACAAGGGGGTTCACTAATGAAAAACTGTTTTTT.

The chain has TRBV6-2 or TRBV6-3 and TRBJ2-4, with 7 bases aligning to TRBD1. The V gene's germline CDR1 is MNHEY and CDR2 SVGEGT. This CDR3 has 17 residues. V lost 8 bases, J lost 3 bases, and 16 bases stayed unmatched. The CDR3 loop reads CASLPEEGAWGKNIQYF. The DNA of the CDR3 is TGTGCCAGCTTACCCGAAGAGGGGGCTTGGGGCAAAAACATTCAGTACTTC.

The count of this clonotype is one. The gene calls are TRBV19 and TRBJ2-2; D not resolved. V was trimmed by 6 bases and J by 6 bases, leaving 5 bases between them. CDR1 LNHDA and CDR2 SQIVND come from the germline V gene (reference sequence). The CDR3 has 11 amino acids. The DNA for the CDR3 is TGTGCCAGTAGGGTCGCCGGGGAGCTGTTTTTT. Translated, it gives CASRVAGELFF.

This sequence joins TRBV5-1 and TRBJ2-1, with TRBD2 identical over 8 bases. With 4 bases clipped from V and 8 bases from J, the junction kept 14 bases outside the gene matches. Germline loops: CDR1 SGHRS, CDR2 YFSETQ. The CDR3 sequence is 16 residues long. The CDR3: CASSPEIPGGGYEQFF. CDR3 bases: TGCGCCAGCAGCCCCGAAATTCCGGGAGGGGGATATGAGCAGTTCTTC.